Listed below are T cell receptor beta chains from one sample, sequenced in a study of cytomegalovirus exposure and HLA in healthy donors. Sequencing used immunoSEQ multiplex PCR; TCRdb keeps in-frame clones, though not all of them. The data show fewer than 250,000 clones, about 88% seen once. Sample: PBMCs. Receptors were obtained from a woman between 18 and 29 years old in good health and CMV-seronegative. Each CDR3 is given with its conserved first and last residue. A D gene is named only where the DNA matches it firmly. Expanded clones are given a class, and other clones once, few, many or no size at all.

d_gene: TRBD1; abundance: NA; v_gene: TRBV5-1; j_gene: TRBJ2-2; CDR3nt: TGCGCCAGCAGCGTCTTTACAGGGGGCGAACTGTTTTTT; CDR3aa: CASSVFTGGELFF
d_gene: NA; abundance: NA; v_gene: TRBV28; j_gene: TRBJ2-7; CDR3nt: TGTGCCAGCAGTTTACAATACGAGCAGTACTTC; CDR3aa: CASSLQYEQYF
d_gene: TRBD2; abundance: NA; v_gene: TRBV2; j_gene: TRBJ2-7; CDR3nt: TGTGCCAGCAGTGTGTATGGTAGCGGGGGGGGGTCCCACGAGCAGTACTTC; CDR3aa: CASSVYGSGGGSHEQYF
d_gene: NA; abundance: NA; v_gene: TRBV5-1; j_gene: TRBJ1-1; CDR3nt: TGCGCCAGCAGCTTGGAGGGCGGGGGTTATAACACTGAAGCTTTCTTT; CDR3aa: CASSLEGGGYNTEAFF
d_gene: NA; abundance: NA; v_gene: TRBV19; j_gene: TRBJ1-4; CDR3nt: TGTGCCAGTAGTGGCAGGGCGGGAGTTAATGAAAAACTGTTTTTT; CDR3aa: CASSGRAGVNEKLFF
d_gene: NA; abundance: NA; v_gene: TRBV2; j_gene: TRBJ1-4; CDR3nt: TGTGCCAGCACCACGGCAGGGAGGGGAAATGAAAAACTGTTTTTT; CDR3aa: CASTTAGRGNEKLFF
d_gene: NA; abundance: NA; v_gene: TRBV25-1; j_gene: TRBJ2-1; CDR3nt: TGTGCCAGCAGTGAACCATCTACTTACAATGAGCAGTTCTTC; CDR3aa: CASSEPSTYNEQFF
d_gene: TRBD1; abundance: NA; v_gene: TRBV2; j_gene: TRBJ1-1; CDR3nt: TGTGCCAGCAGTGGACAGGGAAGCACTGAAGCTTTCTTT; CDR3aa: CASSGQGSTEAFF
d_gene: TRBD1; abundance: once; v_gene: TRBV6-6; j_gene: TRBJ1-2; CDR3nt: TGTGCCAGCGGCGGAAGTGGGCAGGGGGTGGCTGGCTACACCTTC; CDR3aa: CASGGSGQGVAGYTF
d_gene: TRBD2; abundance: NA; v_gene: TRBV7-9; j_gene: TRBJ2-1; CDR3nt: TGTGCCAGCAGCTTAGGTGGACTAGCGGGAGTTGCGTGGAACAATGAGCAGTTCTTC; CDR3aa: CASSLGGLAGVAWNNEQFF
d_gene: NA; abundance: few; v_gene: TRBV5-4; j_gene: TRBJ2-5; CDR3nt: TGTGCCAGCAGTTTCCCAGGAGGGTTTCGCCCTGGACAAGAGACCCAGTACTTC; CDR3aa: CASSFPGGFRPGQETQYF
d_gene: NA; abundance: NA; v_gene: TRBV6-6; j_gene: TRBJ2-7; CDR3nt: TGTGCCAGCAGTCTTACAGGGAGTTCCTACGAGCAGTACTTC; CDR3aa: CASSLTGSSYEQYF
d_gene: TRBD2; abundance: NA; v_gene: TRBV6-1; j_gene: TRBJ2-1; CDR3nt: TGTGCCAGCTCCCTCGGGGGAGGGCGTGAGCAGTTCTTC; CDR3aa: CASSLGGGREQFF
d_gene: NA; abundance: NA; v_gene: TRBV7-2; j_gene: TRBJ2-1; CDR3nt: TGTGCCAGCAGGGTACTGGCGGGGACCTACAATGAGCAGTTCTTC; CDR3aa: CASRVLAGTYNEQFF
d_gene: NA; abundance: few; v_gene: TRBV5-6; j_gene: TRBJ1-1; CDR3nt: TGTGCCAGCAGCCACAGGCCGAACACTGAAGCTTTCTTT; CDR3aa: CASSHRPNTEAFF
d_gene: TRBD1; abundance: few; v_gene: TRBV5-1; j_gene: TRBJ2-3; CDR3nt: TGCGCCAGCAGGTCCCAGGGGGAGTCCACAGATACGCAGTATTTT; CDR3aa: CASRSQGESTDTQYF
d_gene: NA; abundance: NA; v_gene: TRBV5-5; j_gene: TRBJ2-1; CDR3nt: TGTGCCAGCAGCTGGGCACCCGAGGGTGAGCAGTTCTTC; CDR3aa: CASSWAPEGEQFF
d_gene: TRBD2; abundance: NA; v_gene: TRBV5-4; j_gene: TRBJ2-7; CDR3nt: TGTGCCAGCAGCTTGGGACTAGCCACCTACGAGCAGTACTTC; CDR3aa: CASSLGLATYEQYF
d_gene: TRBD2; abundance: NA; v_gene: TRBV7-2; j_gene: TRBJ2-3; CDR3nt: TGTGCCAGCAGCTTTGGTAGCGGGGGGGCCGGTGGGACAGATACGCAGTATTTT; CDR3aa: CASSFGSGGAGGTDTQYF
d_gene: NA; abundance: once; v_gene: TRBV27; j_gene: TRBJ2-1; CDR3nt: TGTGCCAGCAGACTAAGCGGGTTCTCCTACAATGAGCAGTTCTTC; CDR3aa: CASRLSGFSYNEQFF
d_gene: TRBD1; abundance: NA; v_gene: TRBV7-9; j_gene: TRBJ2-5; CDR3nt: TGTGCCAGCAGCTTTCCGGGACAGGGGGCGGGGGAGACCCAGTACTTC; CDR3aa: CASSFPGQGAGETQYF
d_gene: TRBD2; abundance: NA; v_gene: TRBV2; j_gene: TRBJ2-7; CDR3nt: TGTGCCAGCAGTGACACTAGCGGGAGGCTTAGCTCCTACGAGCAGTACTTC; CDR3aa: CASSDTSGRLSSYEQYF
d_gene: TRBD1; abundance: NA; v_gene: TRBV28; j_gene: TRBJ1-5; CDR3nt: TGTGCCAGCAGTTTTTTCCTTGGACAGGCCGCTCAGCCCCAGCATTTT; CDR3aa: CASSFFLGQAAQPQHF
d_gene: TRBD1; abundance: NA; v_gene: TRBV5-1; j_gene: TRBJ2-5; CDR3nt: TGCGCCAGCAGCCACGGACAGGGGGCTGAGACCCAGTACTTC; CDR3aa: CASSHGQGAETQYF
d_gene: TRBD1; abundance: once; v_gene: TRBV7-9; j_gene: TRBJ2-1; CDR3nt: TGTGCCAGCAGCTCAACAACCGGGACAGGTAATCCCAATGAGCAGTTCTTC; CDR3aa: CASSSTTGTGNPNEQFF
d_gene: NA; abundance: NA; v_gene: TRBV5-4; j_gene: TRBJ1-4; CDR3nt: TGTGCCAGCAGCTACAATGGGCGGGATGAAAAACTGTTTTTT; CDR3aa: CASSYNGRDEKLFF
d_gene: TRBD2; abundance: NA; v_gene: TRBV5-1; j_gene: TRBJ2-7; CDR3nt: TGCGCCAGCGCCTCCACTCTAGCGGAATTCGGCGAGCAGTACTTC; CDR3aa: CASASTLAEFGEQYF
d_gene: TRBD1; abundance: NA; v_gene: TRBV5-1; j_gene: TRBJ1-1; CDR3nt: TGCGCCAGCAGCCCTCAGACAGGGGGAGGCACTGAAGCTTTCTTT; CDR3aa: CASSPQTGGGTEAFF